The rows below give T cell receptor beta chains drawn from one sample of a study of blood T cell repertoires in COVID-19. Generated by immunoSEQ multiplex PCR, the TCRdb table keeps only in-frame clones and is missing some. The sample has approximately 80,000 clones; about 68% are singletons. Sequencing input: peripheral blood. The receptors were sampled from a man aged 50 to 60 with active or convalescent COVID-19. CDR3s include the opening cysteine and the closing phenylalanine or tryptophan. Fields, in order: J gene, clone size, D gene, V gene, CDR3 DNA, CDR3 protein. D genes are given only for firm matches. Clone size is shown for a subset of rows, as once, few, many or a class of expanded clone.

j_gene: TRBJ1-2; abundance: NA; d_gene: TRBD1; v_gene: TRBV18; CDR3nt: TGTGCCAGCTCACCCTTTAAACCGGGACAGGGGCCTCGCTATGGCTACACCTTC; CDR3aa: CASSPFKPGQGPRYGYTF
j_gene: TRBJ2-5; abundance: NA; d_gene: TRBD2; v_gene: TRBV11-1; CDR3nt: TGTGCCAGCAGCTTAGGTAGCGGGGGGGCAAAAGAGACCCAGTACTTC; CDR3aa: CASSLGSGGAKETQYF
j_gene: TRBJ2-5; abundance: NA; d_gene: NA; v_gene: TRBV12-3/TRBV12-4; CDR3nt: TGTGCCAGCAGCGGGGTGACCCAGTACTTC; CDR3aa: CASSGVTQYF
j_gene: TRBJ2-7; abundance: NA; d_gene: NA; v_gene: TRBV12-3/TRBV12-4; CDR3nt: TGTGCCAGCGGCAGGTTACGCGACGAGCAGTACTTC; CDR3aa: CASGRLRDEQYF
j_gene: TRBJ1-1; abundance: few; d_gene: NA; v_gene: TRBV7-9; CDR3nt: TGTGCCAGCAGCCTCGGGACAACGGAAGGTGATGAAGCTTTCTTT; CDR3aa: CASSLGTTEGDEAFF
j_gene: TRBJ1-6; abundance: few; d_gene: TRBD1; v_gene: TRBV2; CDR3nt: TGTGCCAGCAGCGCCGGGACAGGGGTCTCCACCCTCCACTTT; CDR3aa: CASSAGTGVSTLHF
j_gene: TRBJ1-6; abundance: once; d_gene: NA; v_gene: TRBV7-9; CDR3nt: TGTGCCAGCAGCTTCTTCGCGCCCAATTCACCCCTCCACTTT; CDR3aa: CASSFFAPNSPLHF
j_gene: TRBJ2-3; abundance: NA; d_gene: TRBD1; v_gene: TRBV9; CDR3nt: TGTGCCAGCAGCAACCGACAGGGGGCAGATACGCAGTATTTT; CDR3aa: CASSNRQGADTQYF
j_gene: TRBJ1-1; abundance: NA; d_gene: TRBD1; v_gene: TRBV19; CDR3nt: TGTGCCAGTAGCCCGACAGGGAACTCTGAAGCTTTCTTT; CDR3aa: CASSPTGNSEAFF
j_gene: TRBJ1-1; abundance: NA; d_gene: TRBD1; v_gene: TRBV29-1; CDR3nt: TGCAGCGTTGAAGGGGGACAGGGGTCAGGAGACACTGAAGCTTTCTTT; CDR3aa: CSVEGGQGSGDTEAFF
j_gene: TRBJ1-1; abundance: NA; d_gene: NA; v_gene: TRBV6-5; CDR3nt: TGTGCCAGCAGTTATGAGAGGAACACTGAAGCTTTCTTT; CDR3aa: CASSYERNTEAFF
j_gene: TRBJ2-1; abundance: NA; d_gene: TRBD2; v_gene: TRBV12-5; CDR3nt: TGTGCTAGTGGTCGGGGGGAAGATGGGTTCTTC; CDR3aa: CASGRGEDGFF
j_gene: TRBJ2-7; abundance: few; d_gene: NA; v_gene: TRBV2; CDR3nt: TGTGCCAGCAGGGGCTCAAGTCCCTACGAGCAGTACTTC; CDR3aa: CASRGSSPYEQYF
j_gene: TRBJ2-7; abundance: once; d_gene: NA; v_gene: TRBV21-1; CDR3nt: TGTGCCAGCAGCGCTAACTACGAGCAGTACTTC; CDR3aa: CASSANYEQYF
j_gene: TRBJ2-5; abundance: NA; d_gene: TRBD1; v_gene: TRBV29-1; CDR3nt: TGCAGCGCTGAAGGCGGGACAGGGACGGGAGAGACCCAGTACTTC; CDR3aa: CSAEGGTGTGETQYF
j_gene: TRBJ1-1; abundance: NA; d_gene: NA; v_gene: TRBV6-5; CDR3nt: TGTGCCAGCAGTTCCCGGGGGGAAAGGGACACTGAAGCTTTCTTT; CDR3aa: CASSSRGERDTEAFF
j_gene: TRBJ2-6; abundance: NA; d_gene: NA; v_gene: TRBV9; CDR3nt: TGTGCCAGCAGCGTAGAGGGGTCAATTTCTGGGGCCAACGTCCTGACTTTC; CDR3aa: CASSVEGSISGANVLTF
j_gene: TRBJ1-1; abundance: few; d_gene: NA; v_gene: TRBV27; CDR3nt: TGTGCCAGCAGACAGGATTTGAACACTGAAGCTTTCTTT; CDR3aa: CASRQDLNTEAFF
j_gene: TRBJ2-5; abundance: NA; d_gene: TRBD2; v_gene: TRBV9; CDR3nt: TGTGCCAGCAGCGTAGGGGAGGGGTGGCAGACCCAGTACTTC; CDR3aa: CASSVGEGWQTQYF
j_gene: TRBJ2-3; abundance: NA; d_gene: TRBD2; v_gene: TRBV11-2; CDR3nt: TGTGCCAGCAGCTTAGGCGGGGGTAGTAGTGCAGATACGCAGTATTTT; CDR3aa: CASSLGGGSSADTQYF
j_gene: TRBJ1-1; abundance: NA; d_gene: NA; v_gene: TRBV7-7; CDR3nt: TGTGCCAGCAGCCGACAGATGAACACTGAAGCTTTCTTT; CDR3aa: CASSRQMNTEAFF
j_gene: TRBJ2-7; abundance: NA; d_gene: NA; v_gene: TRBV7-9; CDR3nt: TGTGCCAGCAGCTCAACCTACGAGCAGTACTTC; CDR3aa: CASSSTYEQYF
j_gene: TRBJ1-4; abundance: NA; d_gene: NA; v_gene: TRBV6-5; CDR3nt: TGTGCCAGCAGTTACTCCGGAAGGGGCAATGAAAAACTGTTTTTT; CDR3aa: CASSYSGRGNEKLFF
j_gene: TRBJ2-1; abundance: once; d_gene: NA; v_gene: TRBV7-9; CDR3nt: TGTGCCAGCAGACCGAACCGGGGGGCGGGTTACAATGAGCAGTTCTTC; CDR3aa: CASRPNRGAGYNEQFF
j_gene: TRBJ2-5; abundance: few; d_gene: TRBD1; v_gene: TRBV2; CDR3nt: TGTGCCAACTCCGGGACAGGGTTCTCAGGGACCCAGTACTTC; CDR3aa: CANSGTGFSGTQYF
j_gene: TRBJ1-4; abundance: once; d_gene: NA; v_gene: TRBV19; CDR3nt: TGTGCCAGTAGTCCCTGGGGGGATCGAGGTGAAAAACTGTTTTTT; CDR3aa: CASSPWGDRGEKLFF